These 20 T cell receptor beta chains were all obtained from the same sample, sequenced in a study of response to subunit inactivated influenza vaccine. TCRdb reprocessed the RT-PCR reads via MiXCR and lists one record per CDR3 protein. This sample has a few hundred thousand distinct CDR3 sequences; about 14% occur once, and the top ten carry approximately 10%. The specimen was PBMCs from blood, collected roughly 13 days after vaccination. The source of these receptors is a man aged 50-59 years who received an inactivated influenza vaccine.

This clonotype was recorded many times. The genes are TRBV12-3 or TRBV12-4 and TRBJ1-6, with a tentative D call TRBD1 (6 bases). This CDR3 is 14 amino acids long. Between the trimmed V and J ends, which lost 5 bases and 8 bases, there was a span of 13 bases. Written as DNA, the CDR3 is TGTGCCAGCAGTCTGACAGGTTTCGATTCACCCCTCCACTTT. Protein product: CASSLTGFDSPLHF.

This clonotype has more than one count but fewer than ten. This rearrangement joins TRBV19 to TRBJ2-2; D is possibly TRBD1 (6 bases). The CDR3 runs 14 residues. V gave up 3 bases and J gave up 5 bases, with 10 bases separating them. Germline V gives CDR1 LNHDA, CDR2 SQIVND (reference sequence). The CDR3 here is CASSILDRTGELFF. CDR3 nucleotide sequence: TGTGCCAGTAGTATTTTAGACAGGACCGGGGAGCTGTTTTTT.

This sequence joins TRBV7-3 and TRBJ2-1; 7 positions agree with TRBD2. Trimming removed 1 base from V and 7 bases from J; junction bases left unmatched: 7. In germline, CDR1 is SGHTA, CDR2 FQGTGA. This CDR3 contains 15 residues. The CDR3 loop reads CASSLSGSWGNEQFF. The CDR3 DNA is TGTGCCAGCAGCTTAAGCGGGAGTTGGGGGAATGAGCAGTTCTTC.

This clonotype has only a few counts. The CDR3 protein is CASSLVGGPYQPQHF. The CDR3 bases are TGCGCCAGCAGCTTGGTTGGAGGTCCCTATCAGCCCCAGCATTTT. The chain has TRBV5-1 and TRBJ1-5; D remains unclear. Germline V lookup: CDR1 SGHRS, CDR2 YFSETQ. The CDR3 totals 15 residues. The V end lost 0 bases, the J end lost 5 bases, and 12 bases lay between the germline ends.

This clonotype was recorded at least ten times. The V gene is TRBV4-2, the J gene TRBJ2-3; 8 bases are shared with TRBD2. V was pared by 0 bases and J by 1 base, with 3 bases of the junction left unmatched. This CDR3 has 16 residues. Germline V gene data show CDR1 as LGHNA and CDR2 as YNFKEQ. The CDR3 DNA follows: TGTGCCAGCAGCCAAGATACAGCGGGGGGCACAGATACGCAGTATTTT. Its protein is CASSQDTAGGTDTQYF.

This clonotype came up many times. CDR3 coding DNA: TGTGCCAGCAGCCCGGCAATTGGGACTAGCCCGCGGGACAATGAGCAGTTCTTC. It translates to CASSPAIGTSPRDNEQFF. The chain employs TRBV7-6 and TRBJ2-1; 9 nucleotides agree with TRBD2. CDR3 length: 18 amino acids. The V segment lost 5 bases and the J segment 5 bases; nucleotides outside the gene matches: 16. The germline gives CDR1 SGHVS, CDR2 FNYEAQ.

The chain is built from TRBV5-6 and TRBJ1-4; TRBD1 might be the D (6 bases). Germline V gives CDR1 SGHDT, CDR2 YYEEEE. The V end was cut by 2 bases, the J end by 7 bases, with 15 bases between. The CDR3 sequence is 15 residues long. CDR3 DNA sequence: TGTGCCAGCAGCTTAGGGACAATTCCCGGTGAAAAACTGTTTTTT. This gives the protein CASSLGTIPGEKLFF.

At least ten counts were recorded for this clonotype. The chain recombines TRBV4-3 with TRBJ2-1; D could derive from TRBD1 or TRBD2 (5 bases each). With 4 bases removed from V and 9 bases from J, the gap between germline ends came to 16 bases. The CDR3 covers 14 residues. CDR1 and CDR2 from the germline V gene are LGHNA and YSLEER. The CDR3: CASSPGPQEGEQFF. The CDR3 DNA reads as TGCGCCAGCAGCCCGGGACCCCAGGAAGGTGAGCAGTTCTTC.

This clonotype showed up just a few times. J is TRBJ1-5 and V is TRBV9; unclear D gene. Looked up from germline, CDR1 is SGDLS and CDR2 is YYNGEE. V was trimmed by 0 bases and J by 2 bases, leaving 6 bases between them. CDR3 length: 14 amino acids. The CDR3 nucleotides read TGTGCCAGCAGCGTAGACCATGGCAATCAGCCCCAGCATTTT. Translation: CASSVDHGNQPQHF.

The table lists this clonotype with a few counts. The chain couples TRBV5-1 to TRBJ2-5, with 9 bases matching TRBD2. There are 15 residues in the CDR3. Trimming at V came to 2 bases and at J to 5 bases, leaving 7 bases not matched to a gene. CDR1 is SGHRS, CDR2 YFSETQ, per germline. The CDR3 reads CASSFPSGGMETQYF. DNA of the CDR3: TGCGCCAGCAGCTTCCCCAGCGGGGGGATGGAGACCCAGTACTTC. The full variable domain, in which reference TRBV5-1 and TRBJ2-5 provide the parts outside the CDR3, is KAGVTQTPRYLIKTRGQQVTLSCSPISGHRSVSWYQQTPGQGLQFLFEYFSETQRNKGNFPGRFSGRQFSNSRSEMNVSTLELGDSALYLCASSFPSGGMETQYFGPGTRLLVL.

This clonotype was counted between two and nine times. The chain links TRBV5-1 to TRBJ2-7, with 8 nucleotides matching TRBD2. The germline gives CDR1 SGHRS, CDR2 YFSETQ. The CDR3 covers 14 residues. The junction had 8 bases not matched to a gene; V was cut back by 4 bases and J by 5 bases. The CDR3 DNA reads as TGCGCCAGCAGCCCGGGGGGGATCGGCCACGAGCAGTACTTC. Translation gives CASSPGGIGHEQYF.

This clonotype was seen repeatedly, ten times or more. This chain uses TRBV9 with TRBJ2-5, with D possibly being TRBD1 (5 bases). Germline V gene lookup returns CDR1 SGDLS and CDR2 YYNGEE. V lost 3 bases to trimming and J lost 3 bases, with 9 bases between them. CDR3 length: 13 amino acids. In DNA form, the CDR3 reads TGTGCCAGCAGCGGGCAGGGAAAAGAGACCCAGTACTTC. It is translated as CASSGQGKETQYF.

The rearrangement joins TRBV6-2 or TRBV6-3 to TRBJ1-6, with D possibly matching TRBD1 (5 bases). V lost 0 bases and J lost 9, with 12 bases in between. The CDR3 consists of 15 residues. CDR1 is MNHEY, CDR2 SVGEGT, per germline. The CDR3 spells CASSYSDTSGSPLHF. The DNA for the CDR3 is TGTGCCAGCAGTTACTCGGACACCTCAGGTTCACCCCTCCACTTT.

This clonotype appeared a few times. The chain uses TRBV9 and TRBJ2-7; possible D gene TRBD1, 6 bases. Germline V lookup: CDR1 SGDLS, CDR2 YYNGEE. V was pared by 3 bases and J by 1 base, with 14 bases between. The CDR3 runs to 15 residues. CDR3 in DNA: TGTGCCAGCAGCGAGACAGGTGGGGCATCCTACGAGCAGTACTTC. Its protein product is CASSETGGASYEQYF.

This clonotype was detected a few times. The chain joins TRBV4-3 to TRBJ1-1; the D gene is possibly TRBD1 (6 bases). The CDR3 totals 17 residues. Looked up from germline, CDR1 is LGHNA and CDR2 is YSLEER. The V end lost 0 bases, the J end lost 5 bases, and 19 bases lay between the germline ends. In DNA form, the CDR3 reads TGCGCCAGCAGCCAAGATTTGATCCGGGGGCGGGAGACTGAAGCTTTCTTT. It translates to CASSQDLIRGRETEAFF.

V is TRBV25-1 and J is TRBJ2-1, with 9 bases identical to TRBD2. V gave up 1 base and J gave up 7 bases; unmatched junction bases: 8. This CDR3 is 16 amino acids long. The germline V gene encodes CDR1 MGHDK and CDR2 SYGVNS. CDR3 nucleotide sequence: TGTGCCAGCAGTGAATCGTGGGGCGGGAGGGGGAATGAGCAGTTCTTC. It yields the protein CASSESWGGRGNEQFF. Together with reference TRBV25-1 and TRBJ2-1, the CDR3 gives the full variable domain: EADIYQTPRYLVIGTGKKITLECSQTMGHDKMYWYQQDPGMELHLIHYSYGVNSTEKGDLSSESTVSRIRTEHFPLTLESARPSHTSQYLCASSESWGGRGNEQFFGPGTRLTVL.

The rearrangement joins TRBV5-1 to TRBJ2-3; 8 bases fit TRBD1. The CDR3 is 15 amino acids. Losses at the gene ends were 1 base for V and 6 bases for J; bases not matched to a gene: 7. CDR1 is SGHRS, CDR2 YFSETQ, per germline. This chain's CDR3 is CASSLTGQVPDTQYF. CDR3 nucleotides: TGCGCCAGCAGCTTGACGGGACAGGTCCCCGATACGCAGTATTTT.

This clonotype was detected many times. The V gene is TRBV12-3 or TRBV12-4, the J gene TRBJ2-7; TRBD1 matches 12 bases. V shed 3 bases and J 4 bases; nucleotides not matched to a gene: 7. This CDR3 spans 16 amino acids. The CDR3, as DNA: TGTGCCAGCAGTTTCTCCCCGGGACAGGGGGCTTACGAGCAGTACTTC. Its protein is CASSFSPGQGAYEQYF.

The CDR3, as DNA: TGTGGCGCCGGGCCTAGCAATCAGCCCCAGCATTTT. As protein: CGAGPSNQPQHF. V is TRBV6-6 and J is TRBJ1-5; no firm D call. Germline CDR1 is MNHNY and CDR2 is SVGAGI (reference sequence). The CDR3 sequence is 12 residues long.

This clonotype was seen a handful of times. The V and J genes are TRBV4-2 and TRBJ2-1; 13 bases map to TRBD2. This CDR3 contains 18 residues. The junction had 8 bases not matched to a gene; V was cut back by 0 bases and J by 6 bases. Looked up from germline, CDR1 is LGHNA and CDR2 is YNFKEQ. The CDR3 sequence is CASSQDWTSGSLFNEQFF. DNA for the CDR3: TGTGCCAGCAGCCAAGACTGGACTAGCGGGAGTTTATTCAATGAGCAGTTCTTC.